Each of the 23 T cell receptor beta chains below was sequenced from the same sample in a study of cytomegalovirus exposure and HLA in healthy donors. The PCR had 60 Vbeta and 13 Jbeta primers. Some clones are missing from TCRdb's copy, which holds only in-frame ones; the method was immunoSEQ multiplex PCR. Among approximately 92,000 clones listed, about four fifths were seen once. Sequencing was carried out using PBMCs. The receptors here all came from a woman aged 70-85 years in good health and CMV-seropositive.

The J gene is TRBJ1-4, the V gene TRBV7-2; TRBD1 might be the D (5 bases). The CDR3 is 14 amino acids. Germline lookup yields CDR1 SGHTA and CDR2 FQGNSA. V was shortened by 2 bases and J by 8 bases, with 12 bases between the two germline ends. The CDR3 region has the DNA TGTGCCAGCAGCTTAATGGGGCAAGGGGAAAAACTGTTTTTT. Protein sequence: CASSLMGQGEKLFF. Full variable domain (remainder filled in from reference TRBV7-2 and TRBJ1-4): GAGVSQSPSNKVTEKGKDVELRCDPISGHTALYWYRQSLGQGLEFLIYFQGNSAPDKSGLPSDRFSAERTGGSVSTLTIQRTQQEDSAVYLCASSLMGQGEKLFFGSGTQLSVL.

This clone was counted a single time. The chain combines TRBV14 with TRBJ1-3; D is undetermined. The CDR3 has 16 amino acids. Germline CDR1 is SGHDN and CDR2 is FVKESK. The V end was cut by 1 base, the J end by 0 bases, with 10 bases between. The CDR3 region is CASSQVPGYSGNTIYF. The CDR3 bases are TGTGCCAGCAGCCAAGTGCCAGGATACTCTGGAAACACCATATATTTT.

This clone was detected only once. The chain combines TRBV5-1 with TRBJ2-1; 9 nucleotides align to TRBD2. The germline CDR1 and CDR2 sequences are SGHRS and YFSETQ. The CDR3 has 13 amino acids. V trimming: 5 bases; J trimming: 8 bases; junction bases outside the gene matches: 5. CDR3 region: CASSAGGHYEQFF. The CDR3 DNA follows: TGCGCCAGCAGTGCGGGAGGGCACTATGAGCAGTTCTTC.

This clone was seen more than once but under ten times. The rearrangement joins TRBV5-4 to TRBJ2-1, with a tentative D call TRBD2 (6 bases). V gave up 0 bases and J gave up 5 bases, with 12 bases separating them. CDR1 SGHNT and CDR2 YYREEE come from the germline V gene (reference sequence). The CDR3 contains 15 residues. The CDR3, as DNA: TGTGCCAGCAGCTTGGGGGGTAAGCGGGACAATGAGCAGTTCTTC. It codes for CASSLGGKRDNEQFF.

The chain combines TRBV5-1 with TRBJ1-1; 8 bases map to TRBD1. V was clipped by 4 bases and J by 8 bases; unmatched bases: 4. The CDR3 is 12 residues long. Germline V gene data show CDR1 as SGHRS and CDR2 as YFSETQ. The CDR3: CASSQGQGEAFF. The DNA for the CDR3 is TGCGCCAGCAGCCAAGGACAGGGAGAAGCTTTCTTT.

The chain recombines TRBV18 with TRBJ1-1, with D unresolved. The V end was cut by 3 bases, the J end by 4 bases, with 12 bases between. The CDR3 consists of 14 residues. Per germline, CDR1 KGHSH and CDR2 LQKENI. The CDR3 spells CASSPLSLSTEAFF. The DNA of the CDR3 is TGTGCCAGCTCACCCCTAAGCCTGAGCACTGAAGCTTTCTTT.

This clone appeared once. The chain uses TRBV5-4 and TRBJ2-7; 11 bases are shared with TRBD1. Germline V gene lookup returns CDR1 SGHNT and CDR2 YYREEE (reference sequence). This CDR3 region has 16 residues. V lost 4 bases to trimming and J lost 0 bases; unmatched junction nucleotides: 6. CDR3 coding DNA: TGTGCCAGCAGCCTCGGGGGACAGGGGGGCTCCTACGAGCAGTACTTC. It specifies CASSLGGQGGSYEQYF.

This chain joins TRBV5-5 and TRBJ2-2; tentatively, D is TRBD2 (5 bases). Deletions cut 0 bases from V and 2 bases from J, with 11 bases between. This CDR3 contains 16 residues. Germline CDR1 is SGHKS and CDR2 is YYEKEE (reference sequence). The CDR3 nucleotides are TGTGCCAGCAGCTTGGAGCCAGCGGTAAACACCGGGGAGCTGTTTTTT. It specifies CASSLEPAVNTGELFF.

The J gene is TRBJ1-2, the V gene TRBV28; TRBD1 agrees at 10 bases. Germline CDR1 reads MDHEN; CDR2 reads SYDVKM. Trimming removed 6 bases from V and 7 bases from J; junction bases left unmatched: 14. The CDR3 spans 16 residues. This CDR3 is CASRQTGTGAFAGYTF. The CDR3 region has the DNA TGTGCCAGCAGACAAACCGGGACAGGGGCTTTTGCTGGCTACACCTTC.

This rearrangement joins TRBV14 to TRBJ2-4; 10 bases are a match to TRBD2. This CDR3 has 17 amino acids. J was trimmed by 3 bases and V by 4 bases; bases with no gene match: 9. CDR1 and CDR2 (germline): SGHDN, FVKESK. CDR3 protein: CASSPSASGSYKNIQYF. CDR3 sequence (DNA): TGTGCCAGCAGCCCCTCCGCTAGCGGGAGTTACAAAAACATTCAGTACTTC.

The genes are TRBV30 and TRBJ2-1, with 9 bases that match TRBD2. V gave up 4 bases and J gave up 6 bases; unmatched junction bases: 7. The CDR3 extends over 14 amino acids. From germline, CDR1 is GTSNPN and CDR2 SVGIG (reference sequence). The CDR3 here is CAWKALAGLNEQFF. The CDR3 nucleotides are TGTGCCTGGAAGGCCCTAGCGGGGCTCAATGAGCAGTTCTTC. The entire variable domain, with the rest obtained from reference TRBV30 and TRBJ2-1, is as follows: SQTIHQWPATLVQPVGSPLSLECTVEGTSNPNLYWYRQAAGRGLQLLFYSVGIGQISSEVPQNLSASRPQDRQFILSSKKLLLSDSGFYLCAWKALAGLNEQFFGPGTRLTVL.

This sequence joins TRBV19 and TRBJ1-1; weak D call: TRBD1 (6 bases). There are 15 residues in the CDR3. Between the trimmed V and J ends, which lost 5 bases and 6 bases, there was a span of 19 bases. Germline V gene data show CDR1 as LNHDA and CDR2 as SQIVND (reference sequence). The CDR3 nucleotides are TGTGCCAGTAGTCAGAGACAGGCCTTTATCCCTGAAGCTTTCTTT. Its translation: CASSQRQAFIPEAFF.

This clone was seen more than once but under ten times. V gene TRBV28 combines with J gene TRBJ2-7; D might be TRBD1 (6 bases). The CDR3 consists of 12 residues. Germline CDR1 MDHEN, CDR2 SYDVKM. V was cut by 6 bases and J by 7 bases, with 13 bases left in between. CDR3 coding DNA: TGTGCCAGCAGGAACAGGGTCGGAGAGCAGTACTTC. As protein: CASRNRVGEQYF.

This chain joins TRBV6-5 and TRBJ2-1, with D maybe TRBD1 (5 bases). The length of the CDR3 is 11 residues. Germline-derived CDR1 and CDR2 are MNHEY and SVGAGI. Trimming removed 7 bases from V and 10 bases from J, with 11 bases in between. The CDR3 DNA reads as TGTGCCAGCAAGCAGGGCCCAGAGCAGTTCTTC. Encoded protein: CASKQGPEQFF.

The chain carries TRBV28 and TRBJ1-2, with D maybe TRBD1 (6 bases). This CDR3 is built from 13 residues. Between the trimmed V and J ends, which lost 7 bases and 5 bases, there was a span of 14 bases. The germline gives CDR1 MDHEN, CDR2 SYDVKM. The CDR3 DNA is TGTGCCAGCATTGGGGGGGGCGCGTATGGCTACACCTTC. Translating gives CASIGGGAYGYTF.

There are a few counts of this clone. The chain joins TRBV7-2 to TRBJ2-7, with D uncertain. This CDR3 contains 12 residues. The germline CDR1 and CDR2 sequences are SGHTA and FQGNSA. The ends were cut back, 4 bases at V and 1 base at J, with 5 bases in the middle. The CDR3 region has the DNA TGTGCCAGCAGCTCTCCGTCCTACGAGCAGTACTTC. Its protein product is CASSSPSYEQYF.

This clone was counted between two and nine times. This chain uses TRBV5-1 with TRBJ2-3; D is unclear. Germline CDR1 and CDR2: SGHRS and YFSETQ. The CDR3 has 14 residues. Trimming left V 7 bases short and J 0 bases short, with 12 bases between. CDR3 in DNA: TGCGCCAGCCAGACTGCGACTAGCACAGATACGCAGTATTTT. Translation: CASQTATSTDTQYF. Filled out from reference TRBV5-1 and TRBJ2-3, the complete variable domain reads KAGVTQTPRYLIKTRGQQVTLSCSPISGHRSVSWYQQTPGQGLQFLFEYFSETQRNKGNFPGRFSGRQFSNSRSEMNVSTLELGDSALYLCASQTATSTDTQYFGPGTRLTVL.

CDR3 DNA sequence: TGTGCCAGCAGCCTCGGGGGGCAGAAGGGCTACACCTTC. Protein: CASSLGGQKGYTF. This chain connects TRBV7-9 to TRBJ1-2; a weak D match, TRBD1 (6 bases). V lost 5 bases, J lost 8 bases, and 15 bases lay in between. The CDR3 length is 13 residues. Germline V gives CDR1 SEHNR, CDR2 FQNEAQ (reference sequence).

This clone was seen only a few times. V is TRBV7-9 and J is TRBJ1-2; 7 bases align to TRBD1. CDR3 length equals 15 residues. J was trimmed by 5 bases and V by 1 base; bases with no gene match: 7. The germline V gene has CDR1 SEHNR and CDR2 FQNEAQ (reference sequence). DNA for the CDR3: TGTGCCAGCAGCTTAGTTGCAGGGGGAATGTATGGCTACACCTTC. Translation gives CASSLVAGGMYGYTF. Drawing the rest from reference TRBV7-9 and TRBJ1-2, the complete variable domain is DTGVSQNPRHKITKRGQNVTFRCDPISEHNRLYWYRQTLGQGPEFLTYFQNEAQLEKSRLLSDRFSAERPKGSFSTLEIQRTEQGDSAMYLCASSLVAGGMYGYTFGSGTRLTVV.

V is TRBV5-1 and J is TRBJ2-2; TRBD2 matches 7 bases. V was pared by 0 bases and J by 2 bases, with 4 bases of the junction left unmatched. Germline V gene lookup returns CDR1 SGHRS and CDR2 YFSETQ. The CDR3 spans 16 residues. The CDR3 sequence is CASSLDTSENTGELFF. The DNA for the CDR3 is TGCGCCAGCAGCTTGGATACTAGCGAAAACACCGGGGAGCTGTTTTTT.

This clone was counted a single time. The chain combines TRBV21-1 with TRBJ2-1; the tabulated D call, TRBD2, remains unverified against the DNA. TRBV21-1 is tagged as a pseudogene. This CDR3 comprises 12 residues. The CDR3 protein is CASSKDGNEQFF. As DNA, the CDR3 is TGTGCCAGCAGCAAAGACGGCAATGAGCAGTTCTTC.

This clone was seen a handful of times. This chain connects TRBV7-2 to TRBJ2-3, with a tentative D call TRBD2 (5 bases). Trimming pared 4 bases from V and 1 base from J, leaving 18 bases between. This CDR3 has 17 residues. CDR1 is SGHTA, CDR2 FQGNSA, per germline. The CDR3 coding sequence is TGTGCCAGCAGCTCCGCCGTAAAGAAAGCGGGCACAGATACGCAGTATTTT. It is translated as CASSSAVKKAGTDTQYF. Full variable domain (missing parts from reference TRBV7-2 and TRBJ2-3): GAGVSQSPSNKVTEKGKDVELRCDPISGHTALYWYRQSLGQGLEFLIYFQGNSAPDKSGLPSDRFSAERTGGSVSTLTIQRTQQEDSAVYLCASSSAVKKAGTDTQYFGPGTRLTVL.

This sequence joins TRBV27 and TRBJ2-3; 15 positions agree with TRBD2. CDR1 is MNHEY, CDR2 SMNVEV, per germline (reference sequence). The V gene end was trimmed by 5 bases and the J gene end by 2 bases; junction bases not matched to a gene: 2. The CDR3 has 16 residues. CDR3 protein: CASSRTSGRVTDTQYF. The CDR3 nucleotides are TGTGCCAGCAGTCGGACTAGCGGGAGGGTCACAGATACGCAGTATTTT.